This paragraph reports one T cell receptor beta chain. What it binds is unknown. The source of the sample is a study of breast tumors, draining lymph nodes, adjacent tissues. The study's findings and limits: Data only fit, rather than demonstrated, lymph node origin of most tumor T cells. Luminal-like breast cancer showed significantly greater tumor-nontumor repertoire similarity than basal-like breast cancer did. The data were judged consistent with most tumor T cells coming from lymph node and expanding in tumor. Compared with lymph nodes, tumors were less diverse; compared with nontumor tissue, more.

TCRdb ran MiXCR on the multiplex PCR reads and lists one entry per CDR3 protein. Of fewer than 140,000 distinct CDR3 sequences listed, about 29% were seen once; the top ten hold approximately 5%. After removal of 4 bases from V and 7 bases from J, the junction contained 8 bases not matched to a gene. From germline, CDR1 is SQVTM and CDR2 ANQGSEA. The CDR3 has 14 residues. Axillary draining lymph nodes of breast cancer patients supplied the node samples. The chain couples TRBV29-1 to TRBJ1-4; 8 bases line up with TRBD1. This TCR derives from a female donor with breast cancer. Some clones in this sample may be carry-over from other donors' samples. Sequencing input: axillary lymph node tissue. The CDR3 nucleotides are TGCAGCGTTGCTGGACAGGGCCAAGGTGAAAAACTGTTTTTT. Protein sequence: CSVAGQGQGEKLFF.